Described below is a single TCR beta chain sequence and its context. Its target antigen remains unknown. No much larger clonotype is one base removed from it; base qualities were not supplied. The data derive from a study of primary melanoma T cells and metastatic recurrence (dated by TCRdb to 2018 to 2020). Regarding the research as a whole: The cohort consisted of approximately 210 primary melanomas of stage T2 to T4, each more than 1 mm thick. Histopathological grading of tumor-infiltrating lymphocytes served as the comparison point for the T-cell fraction derived from sequencing. The study examined whether T-cell fraction and T-cell repertoire clonality in primary melanoma tumors predicted patient outcome. The T-cell fraction measured by TCR beta sequencing was compared against progression-free survival as the clinical outcome. What the study reported, not specific to this receptor: An effective T-cell-mediated antitumor response in primary melanoma was framed by the authors only as a suggestion, not a demonstrated mechanism. The tumor T-cell fraction reportedly predicted progression-free survival independently of thickness, ulceration, mitotic rate and age. A T-cell fraction above 20% appeared protective regardless of ulceration status, mitotic rate or nodal disease. Reportedly, adding T-cell fraction to tumor thickness improved progression-free survival prediction more than adding any other histopathological variable did.

The library came from the immunoSEQ multiplex PCR assay. High-throughput sequencing of the T-cell receptor beta chain was performed on primary melanoma tumor tissue. In the paper's pipeline: Repertoire analyses included TCRB CDR3 sharing between samples and the distribution of insertions and deletions. The predictive value of the T-cell fraction was ranked against histopathological variables by a gradient-boosted model. TCRdb re-hosts the immuneACCESS table, in-frame sequences only. Its copies lack some clones; in the studies checked, an unresolved V gene accounts for under half of them, and the cause for the rest is not known. V and J calls and clone size come straight from that table; D and trimming were deduced from the DNA. The sample table contains about 430 clones; only one count was recorded for roughly 83% of them. More than 15% of the sample rests with the top ten. The V end gives up 5 bases and the J end 5 bases, leaving 8 bases in the junction not matched to a gene. The germline V gene encodes CDR1 SGHNT and CDR2 YENEEA. The CDR3 starts with the cysteine, ends with the phenylalanine, and has 15 residues. Of all the DNA, just the CDR3 is kept, 45 bases in frame from base 1.

The patients had surgically resected primary melanoma that was considered potentially curable but at risk of metastatic recurrence. The chain employs TRBV11-3 and TRBJ1-4, with TRBD1 matching 7 junction bases. Sample: melanoma tumor tissue. The clonotype originates from a human donor with melanoma. DNA sequence: TGTGCCAGCAGCGCCCAGGACAGGACGAATGAAAAACTGTTTTTT. Translated, this is CASSAQDRTNEKLFF.